A selection of T cell receptor beta chains follows, all from one sample in a study of CD8+ T cells in alopecia areata. Only in-frame clones appear in the TCRdb table, and some are missing; sequencing was by immunoSEQ multiplex PCR. Altogether more than 95,000 clones are present, about 50% being singletons, with the ten largest covering about 10%. Sequencing was done on a sample of NKG2D-low CD8+ T cells sorted from blood. The receptors were sampled from a human donor with alopecia areata. Each CDR3 is given with its conserved first and last residue. Each record gives: V gene, J gene, D gene, clone size, CDR3 DNA, CDR3 protein. The D gene is left open where the match is weak. Expanded clones get a size class; other rows say once, few or many, or leave the size out.

TRBV27,TRBJ1-5,NA,NA,TGTGCCAGCAGTTGGAGTAGCAATCAGCCCCAGCATTTT,CASSWSSNQPQHF
TRBV5-6,TRBJ2-5,TRBD1,NA,TGTGCCAGCAGCTGGGACAGGGACCAGACCCAGTACTTC,CASSWDRDQTQYF
TRBV27,TRBJ1-2,NA,NA,TGTGCCAGCAGTGTGACAGCTAACTATGGCTACACCTTC,CASSVTANYGYTF
TRBV21-1,TRBJ2-7,NA,NA,TGTGCCAGCAGCTCCCGACGGGAGGTATATACCTACGAGCAGTACTTC,CASSSRREVYTYEQYF
TRBV5-1,TRBJ2-7,NA,NA,TGCGCCAGCACCCCGGGGAGGGGGACGGGGGAGCAGTACTTC,CASTPGRGTGEQYF
TRBV29-1,TRBJ1-2,NA,NA,TGCAGCGTTGAGGAGGACAGACTCTATGGCTACACCTTC,CSVEEDRLYGYTF
TRBV30,TRBJ2-1,NA,NA,TGTGCCTGGACTCCGGGAGTGGTAAACAATGAGCAGTTCTTC,CAWTPGVVNNEQFF
TRBV5-1,TRBJ2-7,NA,NA,TGCGCCAGCAGCTTGGAATCAGGGTTAGGCTACGAGCAGTACTTC,CASSLESGLGYEQYF
TRBV7-9,TRBJ2-4,TRBD2,NA,TGTGCCAGCAGCCCAGAGTCCTGGCGGGAGGGCCTCAACATTCAGTACTTC,CASSPESWREGLNIQYF
TRBV5-1,TRBJ2-7,NA,NA,TGCGCCAGCTCCGACAGGAGCTCCTACGAGCAGTACTTC,CASSDRSSYEQYF
TRBV29-1,TRBJ1-1,TRBD1,NA,TGCAGCGTTGGCCAGGGGGTTTTTGATGATGGTGAAGCTTTCTTT,CSVGQGVFDDGEAFF
TRBV7-9,TRBJ2-7,NA,NA,TGTGCCAGCAGCTTGACGACGGAAGCTGTGGAGCAGTACTTC,CASSLTTEAVEQYF
TRBV25-1,TRBJ2-3,NA,NA,TGTGCCAGCAGTGTTGCGACAGTCACAGATACGCAGTATTTT,CASSVATVTDTQYF
TRBV6-5,TRBJ1-2,TRBD1,NA,TGTGCCAGCAGTTACCTATCCGGGACAGATGGCTACACCTTC,CASSYLSGTDGYTF
TRBV9,TRBJ1-1,NA,NA,TGTGCCAGCAGCGTAGTCGATCAGGGGTCTGAAGCTTTCTTT,CASSVVDQGSEAFF
TRBV29-1,TRBJ2-7,NA,NA,TGCAGCGTTGGTGGGCGGGGAGCCACCTACGAGCAGTACTTC,CSVGGRGATYEQYF
TRBV5-6,TRBJ2-1,NA,few,TGTGCCAGCAGCTTCTACAGCAATGAGCAGTTCTTC,CASSFYSNEQFF
TRBV30,TRBJ1-2,NA,NA,TGTGCCTGGAGTGTCGGGGGTGAGATCTATGGCTACACCTTC,CAWSVGGEIYGYTF
TRBV6-4,TRBJ2-2,TRBD1,NA,TGTGCCAGCAGTGAAGGGGGCGCCGGGGAGCTGTTTTTT,CASSEGGAGELFF
TRBV29-1,TRBJ1-1,NA,few,TGCAGCGTTGTCAAAGGGACGTACACTGAAGCTTTCTTT,CSVVKGTYTEAFF
TRBV29-1,TRBJ2-3,TRBD2,few,TGCAGCGTTGATCTGCGGGAGCAGATAGATACGCAGTATTTT,CSVDLREQIDTQYF
TRBV29-1,TRBJ1-2,NA,NA,TGCAGCACTGACGACGGAAGATTTTATGGCTACACCTTC,CSTDDGRFYGYTF
TRBV29-1,TRBJ2-2,NA,NA,TGCAGCGTTGTAGGACTGAACGGGGAGCTGTTTTTT,CSVVGLNGELFF
TRBV5-1,TRBJ2-3,NA,NA,TGCGCCAGCAGCGAGCCGATGGAGGATACGCAGTATTTT,CASSEPMEDTQYF
TRBV19,TRBJ2-7,NA,NA,TGTGCCAGTAGTATGGGGCAGATCTACGAGCAGTACTTC,CASSMGQIYEQYF
TRBV29-1,TRBJ2-1,TRBD2,NA,TGCAGCGTTTCCGGGACTAGCGGGGACAATGAGCAGTTCTTC,CSVSGTSGDNEQFF
TRBV29-1,TRBJ2-1,NA,NA,TGCAGCGTTGTGCATGGGCTGAGCTCCTACAATGAGCAGTTCTTC,CSVVHGLSSYNEQFF
TRBV29-1,TRBJ1-2,NA,few,TGCAGCGTCGACGACCAGCCGGATGGCTACACCTTC,CSVDDQPDGYTF
TRBV9,TRBJ1-1,NA,NA,TGTGCCAGCAGCCCGGGGACGAACACTGAAGCTTTCTTT,CASSPGTNTEAFF
TRBV9,TRBJ2-2,TRBD2,NA,TGTGCCAGCAGCCCAGAGGGATTAGCGGGGGATACCGGGGAGCTGTTTTTT,CASSPEGLAGDTGELFF
TRBV14,TRBJ2-5,TRBD1,NA,TGTGCCAGCAGCCAGTTCGGACAGGGGAGCCAAGAGACCCAGTACTTC,CASSQFGQGSQETQYF
TRBV25-1,TRBJ2-3,NA,NA,TGTGCCAGCAGTGAAGGGGTCTATGCGCAGTATTTT,CASSEGVYAQYF
TRBV20-1,TRBJ2-1,NA,few,TGCAGTGCTAACAGGGAAGGGCAGTTCTTC,CSANREGQFF
TRBV4-3,TRBJ2-3,TRBD1,few,TGCGCCAGTCGGGGAACAGGGGGTGATGCAGATACGCAGTATTTT,CASRGTGGDADTQYF
TRBV4-1,TRBJ2-5,NA,medium-sized,TGCGCCAGCAGCCAAACCCCAGGGATCGAAGAGACCCAGTACTTC,CASSQTPGIEETQYF
TRBV27,TRBJ1-5,NA,NA,TGTGCCAGCAGTTTGGGCGGGTATCAGCCCCAGCATTTT,CASSLGGYQPQHF
TRBV29-1,TRBJ2-4,NA,NA,TGCAGCGTTGAAGGGACCCCGACAGGTGGGGAAAACATTCAGTACTTC,CSVEGTPTGGENIQYF